The 18 T cell receptor beta chains reported below all come from one sample, sequenced in a study of T cell responses to AZD1222 COVID-19 vaccine. Clones were read by immunoSEQ multiplex PCR, and TCRdb kept only the in-frame ones, dropping some. The table records 150,000 or so clones, roughly nine tenths of them present only once. Here the sequenced sample was peripheral blood, taken on day 0 of AZD1222 vaccination. All receptors derive from an adult in good health.

The chain carries TRBV7-9 and TRBJ1-4, with 12 bases fitting TRBD1. This CDR3 is 16 amino acids long. Germline CDR1 and CDR2: SEHNR and FQNEAQ (reference sequence). V lost 2 bases to trimming and J lost 8 bases; unmatched junction nucleotides: 6. The CDR3 DNA sequence: TGTGCCAGCAGCTTATATTTAGGGACAGGGGGCGAAAAACTGTTTTTT. It is translated as CASSLYLGTGGEKLFF.

The chain uses TRBV10-3 and TRBJ2-7, with a tentative D call TRBD1 (5 bases). The V gene's germline CDR1 is ENHRY and CDR2 SYGVKD. Trimming cost V 3 bases and J 2 bases, with 14 bases left between them. The CDR3 runs to 15 residues. The CDR3 loop is CAISDHRKKAYEQYF. CDR3 sequence (DNA): TGTGCCATCAGTGATCACAGGAAGAAGGCCTACGAGCAGTACTTC.

The chain recombines TRBV5-1 with TRBJ2-7; D is uncertain. This CDR3 has 13 residues. Trimming shortened V by 2 bases and J by 4 bases, and 10 bases separated the two germline ends. Looked up from germline, CDR1 is SGHRS and CDR2 is YFSETQ. CDR3 residues: CASSFGPEYEQYF. CDR3 coding DNA: TGCGCCAGCAGCTTCGGACCAGAATACGAGCAGTACTTC.

This chain connects TRBV6-2 or TRBV6-3 to TRBJ1-2, with D hard to call. CDR1 MNHEY and CDR2 SVGEGT come from the germline V gene. The length of the CDR3 is 13 residues. The ends were cut back, 0 bases at V and 5 bases at J, with 7 bases in the middle. The CDR3 sequence is CASSYSWGYGYTF. CDR3 nucleotide sequence: TGTGCCAGCAGTTACTCCTGGGGATATGGCTACACCTTC.

V is TRBV25-1 and J is TRBJ1-6, with no clear D. Per the germline V gene, CDR1 is MGHDK and CDR2 is SYGVNS. Deletions cut 6 bases from V and 4 bases from J, with 7 bases between. CDR3 size: 13 residues. The CDR3 here is CASRDGYNSPLHF. In nucleotides, the CDR3 is TGTGCCAGCAGGGACGGTTATAATTCACCCCTCCACTTT.

V gene TRBV19 combines with J gene TRBJ1-6; the D gene is possibly TRBD1 (5 bases). Germline V lookup: CDR1 LNHDA, CDR2 SQIVND (reference sequence). The length of the CDR3 is 14 residues. Trimming removed 2 bases at V and 7 bases at J, with 9 bases between. As DNA, the CDR3 is TGTGCCAGTAGTATACGGGGGGGAAATTCACCCCTCCACTTT. Translation gives CASSIRGGNSPLHF.

The chain has TRBV29-1 and TRBJ1-1, with D hard to call. The CDR3 has 9 amino acids. Germline-derived CDR1 and CDR2 are SQVTM and ANQGSEA. Trimming left V 4 bases short and J 8 bases short, with 5 bases between. CDR3 DNA sequence: TGCAGCGTTGGGGTCGAAGCTTTCTTT. Translated: CSVGVEAFF.

Concerning this clone itself: An end of the junction does not agree with germline; a read error may underlie this. The chain joins TRBV6-1 to TRBJ1-1; D possibly corresponds to TRBD1 (5 bases). The germline CDR1 and CDR2 sequences are MNHNS and SASEGT. The CDR3 has 15 amino acids. As DNA, the CDR3 is TGTGCCAGCAGGGAAGACAGACTCTCTAGGACTGAAGCTTTCTTT. Amino acids: CASREDRLSRTEAFF.

This chain links TRBV5-8 with TRBJ1-2, with D possibly TRBD1 on 5 matching bases. Trimming took off 3 bases at V and 6 bases at J, with 12 bases between the two ends. The germline V gene encodes CDR1 SGHTS and CDR2 YDEGEE. The CDR3 is made up of 13 amino acids. CDR3 nucleotide sequence: TGTGCCAGCAGCTCCCTGGGACCCCATGGCTACACCTTC. This encodes CASSSLGPHGYTF. Looking up the rest from reference TRBV5-8 and TRBJ1-2 gives the full variable domain: EAGVTQSPTHLIKTRGQQATLRCSPISGHTSVYWYQQALGLGLQFLLWYDEGEERNRGNFPPRFSGRQFPNYSSELNVNALELEDSALYLCASSSLGPHGYTFGSGTRLTVV.

The chain links TRBV19 to TRBJ1-2; TRBD1 might be the D (5 bases). CDR1 is LNHDA, CDR2 SQIVND, per germline (reference sequence). V was shortened by 1 base and J by 4 bases, with 10 bases between the two germline ends. The CDR3 loop spans 14 amino acids. The CDR3 sequence: CASSIVGGTYGYTF. In DNA, the CDR3 is TGTGCCAGTAGTATAGTTGGGGGAACCTATGGCTACACCTTC.

The chain recombines TRBV5-5 with TRBJ2-4; TRBD1 might be the D (6 bases). Germline V gene data show CDR1 as SGHKS and CDR2 as YYEKEE (reference sequence). The CDR3 consists of 15 residues. V lost 0 bases and J lost 5, with 12 bases in between. Written as DNA, the CDR3 is TGTGCCAGCAGCTTGGACCACAGGGCGGAAAACATTCAGTACTTC. It specifies CASSLDHRAENIQYF.

The V gene is TRBV7-9, the J gene TRBJ2-5; possibly TRBD2 for D (6 bases). CDR1 is SEHNR and CDR2 is FQNEAQ in the germline V gene (reference sequence). V was pared by 1 base and J by 5 bases, with 8 bases between. CDR3 length: 13 residues. CDR3 DNA: TGTGCCAGCAGCTTAGACCGGGGGGAGACCCAGTACTTC. It translates to CASSLDRGETQYF.

The rearrangement uses TRBV11-1 and TRBJ1-2, with 10 positions matching TRBD1. J gave up 4 bases and V 5 bases, and 7 bases lay outside the gene matches. The V gene's germline CDR1 is SGHAT and CDR2 FQDESV (reference sequence). CDR3 size: 15 residues. CDR3 sequence: CASSPWTGGGYGYTF. DNA for the CDR3: TGTGCCAGCAGCCCTTGGACAGGGGGTGGCTATGGCTACACCTTC. Together with reference TRBV11-1 and TRBJ1-2, the CDR3 gives the full variable domain: EAEVAQSPRYKITEKSQAVAFWCDPISGHATLYWYRQILGQGPELLVQFQDESVVDDSQLPKDRFSAERLKGVDSTLKIQPAELGDSAMYLCASSPWTGGGYGYTFGSGTRLTVV.

The chain uses TRBV4-3 and TRBJ1-6; perhaps TRBD1 as D (6 bases). The CDR3 contains 15 residues. Germline V gene data show CDR1 as LGHNA and CDR2 as YSLEER. V was pared by 0 bases and J by 8 bases, with 11 bases between. CDR3 DNA sequence: TGCGCCAGCAGCCAAGATTCAGGACAGCATTCACCCCTCCACTTT. It yields the protein CASSQDSGQHSPLHF.

This clone was counted only a few times. CDR3 bases: TGTGCCAGCAGCCAAGATCGGAATGAGCAGTTCTTC. It yields the protein CASSQDRNEQFF. V and J are TRBV3-1 (or the pseudogene TRBV3-2) and TRBJ2-1, with unresolved D. V was clipped by 0 bases and J by 7 bases, with 4 bases between them. The CDR3 is made up of 12 amino acids. Germline loops: CDR1 LGHDT, CDR2 YNNKEL (reference sequence).

The chain is built from TRBV11-2 and TRBJ1-5; weak D call: TRBD1 (6 bases). This CDR3 has 14 amino acids. The germline CDR1 and CDR2 sequences are SGHAT and FQNNGV. Trimming left V 1 base short and J 6 bases short, with 10 bases between. The CDR3 is CASSLAGVSQPQHF. DNA of the CDR3: TGTGCCAGCAGCTTAGCAGGGGTCAGTCAGCCCCAGCATTTT.

Only a few counts were recorded for this clone. The chain uses TRBV4-1 and TRBJ2-7, with 11 positions matching TRBD1. This CDR3 comprises 13 residues. Per the germline V gene, CDR1 is MGHRA and CDR2 is YSYEKL. The CDR3 bases are TGCGCCAGCAGTCGGACAGGGGGCGCGGGTCCCTCGGTT. Translated, it gives CASSRTGGAGPSV.

This clone was observed a single time. V gene TRBV12-3 or TRBV12-4 combines with J gene TRBJ2-5; D is unresolved. The CDR3 contains 13 residues. Trimming cost V 0 bases and J 5 bases, with 7 bases left between them. The CDR3 loop reads CASSLAGYETQYF. The CDR3 DNA sequence: TGTGCCAGCAGTTTAGCGGGGTATGAGACCCAGTACTTC.